This is a list of T cell receptor beta chains from one sample in a study of STAT5B mutations in CD4+ large granular lymphocyte leukemia. Produced via immunoSEQ multiplex PCR; TCRdb's table is partial and in-frame only. In the table there are approximately 27,000 clones, under 90% of which are singletons. The sequenced sample was CD4+ T cells from blood buffy coats. Receptor source: a human donor in good health. The CDR3 runs from the conserved cysteine through the conserved F or W. The order of the fields is V gene, J gene, D gene, clone size, CDR3 protein, CDR3 DNA. A D gene is named only where the DNA matches it firmly. Not all rows give a size; the values are once, few, many and, for expanded clones, a class.

v_gene: TRBV4-2; j_gene: TRBJ1-1; d_gene: -; abundance: few; CDR3aa: CASSQDIGGGRTFF; CDR3nt: TGTGCCAGCAGCCAAGACATTGGCGGGGGACGGACTTTCTTT
v_gene: TRBV30; j_gene: TRBJ2-7; d_gene: -; abundance: -; CDR3aa: CAWSSTLHSYEQYF; CDR3nt: TGTGCCTGGAGTAGCACCCTCCATTCCTACGAGCAGTACTTC
v_gene: TRBV7-9; j_gene: TRBJ2-5; d_gene: -; abundance: -; CDR3aa: CASSLVVQETQYF; CDR3nt: TGTGCCAGCAGCTTAGTAGTTCAAGAGACCCAGTACTTC
v_gene: TRBV4-3; j_gene: TRBJ1-2; d_gene: -; abundance: few; CDR3aa: CASSQDQTANYGYTF; CDR3nt: TGCGCCAGCAGCCAAGATCAAACAGCTAACTATGGCTACACCTTC
v_gene: TRBV6-6; j_gene: TRBJ2-2; d_gene: -; abundance: -; CDR3aa: CASSSNTGELFF; CDR3nt: TGTGCCAGCAGTTCAAACACCGGGGAGCTGTTTTTT
v_gene: TRBV5-4; j_gene: TRBJ1-2; d_gene: TRBD1; abundance: -; CDR3aa: CASSPPGQGGYGYTF; CDR3nt: TGTGCCAGCAGCCCGCCGGGACAGGGAGGCTATGGCTACACCTTC
v_gene: TRBV11-2; j_gene: TRBJ1-1; d_gene: -; abundance: -; CDR3aa: CASSPTPLMNTEAFF; CDR3nt: TGTGCCAGCAGCCCGACACCGTTAATGAACACTGAAGCTTTCTTT
v_gene: TRBV10-2; j_gene: TRBJ1-4; d_gene: -; abundance: -; CDR3aa: CASSESRGVDNEKLFF; CDR3nt: TGCGCCAGCAGTGAGTCGAGAGGGGTAGATAATGAAAAACTGTTTTTT
v_gene: TRBV6-5; j_gene: TRBJ1-6; d_gene: -; abundance: -; CDR3aa: CASSYSYRLELLHF; CDR3nt: TGTGCCAGCAGTTACTCATATCGACTGGAACTCCTCCACTTT
v_gene: TRBV7-9; j_gene: TRBJ1-1; d_gene: -; abundance: once; CDR3aa: CASSSGSFTEAFF; CDR3nt: TGTGCCAGCAGCTCAGGGTCCTTCACTGAAGCTTTCTTT
v_gene: TRBV9; j_gene: TRBJ2-5; d_gene: TRBD2; abundance: -; CDR3aa: CASSVGVAGLQETQYF; CDR3nt: TGTGCCAGCAGCGTAGGGGTAGCGGGCCTCCAAGAGACCCAGTACTTC
v_gene: TRBV18; j_gene: TRBJ2-6; d_gene: -; abundance: -; CDR3aa: CASSRGAGANVLTF; CDR3nt: TGTGCCAGCTCACGAGGGGCTGGGGCCAACGTCCTGACTTTC
v_gene: TRBV29-1; j_gene: TRBJ2-5; d_gene: TRBD1; abundance: -; CDR3aa: CSVQRGTGIRETQYF; CDR3nt: TGCAGCGTTCAACGTGGGACAGGTATTCGGGAGACCCAGTACTTC
v_gene: TRBV18; j_gene: TRBJ2-4; d_gene: -; abundance: -; CDR3aa: CASSQTNPVAKNIQYF; CDR3nt: TGTGCCAGCTCACAAACCAACCCAGTAGCCAAAAACATTCAGTACTTC
v_gene: TRBV27; j_gene: TRBJ2-6; d_gene: TRBD1; abundance: -; CDR3aa: CASSLWTGGGGANVLTF; CDR3nt: TGTGCCAGCAGTTTATGGACAGGAGGAGGTGGGGCCAACGTCCTGACTTTC
v_gene: TRBV9; j_gene: TRBJ2-1; d_gene: -; abundance: -; CDR3aa: CASSYLDEQFF; CDR3nt: TGTGCCAGCTCCTATCTCGATGAGCAGTTCTTC
v_gene: TRBV18; j_gene: TRBJ2-5; d_gene: -; abundance: -; CDR3aa: CASSPPSRGQETQYF; CDR3nt: TGTGCCAGCTCACCCCCCTCCCGGGGCCAAGAGACCCAGTACTTC
v_gene: TRBV13; j_gene: TRBJ1-3; d_gene: TRBD1; abundance: -; CDR3aa: CASSLSRTGGVFSGNTIYF; CDR3nt: TGTGCCAGCAGCTTATCGAGGACAGGGGGCGTTTTCTCTGGAAACACCATATATTTT
v_gene: TRBV18; j_gene: TRBJ2-5; d_gene: -; abundance: -; CDR3aa: CASSPGTVQETQYF; CDR3nt: TGTGCCAGCTCACCAGGGACTGTCCAAGAGACCCAGTACTTC
v_gene: TRBV7-3; j_gene: TRBJ2-1; d_gene: TRBD1; abundance: -; CDR3aa: CASSLTGVSYNEQFF; CDR3nt: TGTGCCAGCAGCCTTACAGGGGTGTCCTACAATGAGCAGTTCTTC
v_gene: TRBV7-2; j_gene: TRBJ2-4; d_gene: TRBD1; abundance: -; CDR3aa: CASSFPLNRGSKNIQYF; CDR3nt: TGTGCCAGCAGCTTCCCTCTCAACAGGGGGTCAAAAAACATTCAGTACTTC
v_gene: TRBV28; j_gene: TRBJ1-2; d_gene: TRBD1; abundance: -; CDR3aa: CASLGQTFYGYTF; CDR3nt: TGTGCCAGCTTGGGACAGACCTTCTATGGCTACACCTTC
v_gene: TRBV5-1; j_gene: TRBJ2-3; d_gene: TRBD2; abundance: once; CDR3aa: CASSFRRLAGGPTDTQYF; CDR3nt: TGCGCCAGCAGCTTCCGACGACTAGCGGGGGGTCCCACAGATACGCAGTATTTT
v_gene: TRBV10-3; j_gene: TRBJ2-3; d_gene: -; abundance: -; CDR3aa: CAISESGRVADTQYF; CDR3nt: TGTGCCATCAGTGAGTCAGGCAGGGTGGCAGATACGCAGTATTTT
v_gene: TRBV28; j_gene: TRBJ1-2; d_gene: -; abundance: once; CDR3aa: CASSLLQLNYGYTF; CDR3nt: TGTGCCAGCAGTTTATTGCAACTTAACTATGGCTACACCTTC
v_gene: TRBV6-1; j_gene: TRBJ2-6; d_gene: -; abundance: -; CDR3aa: CASSESGSGANVLTF; CDR3nt: TGTGCCAGCAGTGAATCCGGGAGTGGGGCCAACGTCCTGACTTTC
v_gene: TRBV7-2; j_gene: TRBJ2-3; d_gene: -; abundance: -; CDR3aa: CASSLADFGARKNTDTQYF; CDR3nt: TGTGCCAGCAGCTTAGCGGATTTCGGGGCGCGGAAAAACACAGATACGCAGTATTTT
v_gene: TRBV6-5; j_gene: TRBJ2-1; d_gene: TRBD1; abundance: -; CDR3aa: CASSSQDRGLNEQFF; CDR3nt: TGTGCCAGCAGTTCCCAGGACAGGGGGCTCAATGAGCAGTTCTTC
v_gene: TRBV7-3; j_gene: TRBJ2-3; d_gene: -; abundance: few; CDR3aa: CASSLMGLNTDTQYF; CDR3nt: TGTGCCAGCAGCTTAATGGGACTTAACACAGATACGCAGTATTTT
v_gene: TRBV6-6; j_gene: TRBJ1-2; d_gene: -; abundance: -; CDR3aa: CASASQSGGDSGYTF; CDR3nt: TGTGCCAGCGCGTCCCAGAGCGGGGGGGATTCAGGCTACACCTTC
v_gene: TRBV2; j_gene: TRBJ1-2; d_gene: -; abundance: -; CDR3aa: CASSEAAGIRGYGYTF; CDR3nt: TGTGCCAGCAGTGAAGCCGCAGGGATTCGCGGCTATGGCTACACCTTC
v_gene: TRBV5-1; j_gene: TRBJ1-2; d_gene: -; abundance: -; CDR3aa: CASSFETLDYGYTF; CDR3nt: TGCGCCAGCAGCTTTGAGACACTCGACTATGGCTACACCTTC
v_gene: TRBV28; j_gene: TRBJ1-2; d_gene: -; abundance: -; CDR3aa: CASSLKGGSYGYTF; CDR3nt: TGTGCCAGCAGTTTAAAGGGGGGAAGCTATGGCTACACCTTC
v_gene: TRBV7-2; j_gene: TRBJ1-1; d_gene: -; abundance: -; CDR3aa: CASSLGVTVTEAFF; CDR3nt: TGTGCCAGCAGCCTCGGGGTGACGGTCACTGAAGCTTTCTTT
v_gene: TRBV6-5; j_gene: TRBJ2-5; d_gene: -; abundance: -; CDR3aa: CASRPDWGRETQYF; CDR3nt: TGTGCCAGCAGACCAGACTGGGGGCGAGAGACCCAGTACTTC
v_gene: TRBV5-1; j_gene: TRBJ2-7; d_gene: TRBD1; abundance: -; CDR3aa: CASSWGQGASYEQYF; CDR3nt: TGCGCCAGCAGCTGGGGACAGGGGGCCTCCTACGAGCAGTACTTC
v_gene: TRBV18; j_gene: TRBJ2-5; d_gene: -; abundance: few; CDR3aa: CASSPPSRAVGTQYF; CDR3nt: TGTGCCAGCTCACCCCCTAGCCGTGCAGTGGGGACCCAGTACTTC
v_gene: TRBV28; j_gene: TRBJ1-2; d_gene: -; abundance: -; CDR3aa: CASSPPATYGYTF; CDR3nt: TGTGCCAGCAGTCCGCCGGCAACCTATGGCTACACCTTC
v_gene: TRBV4-3; j_gene: TRBJ2-7; d_gene: TRBD1; abundance: -; CDR3aa: CASSQVRGSLYEQYF; CDR3nt: TGCGCCAGCAGCCAAGTCAGGGGGTCACTCTACGAGCAGTACTTC
v_gene: TRBV15; j_gene: TRBJ2-3; d_gene: TRBD2; abundance: -; CDR3aa: CATSRGVRTSGRRDTQYF; CDR3nt: TGTGCCACCAGCAGAGGGGTTCGGACTAGCGGGAGGCGGGATACGCAGTATTTT
v_gene: TRBV5-5; j_gene: TRBJ1-6; d_gene: TRBD1; abundance: -; CDR3aa: CASSLWMTGVNSPLHF; CDR3nt: TGTGCCAGCAGCTTGTGGATGACAGGGGTTAATTCACCCCTCCACTTT
v_gene: TRBV11-2; j_gene: TRBJ1-5; d_gene: -; abundance: -; CDR3aa: CASSLGGTNQPQHF; CDR3nt: TGTGCCAGCAGCTTAGGAGGGACCAATCAGCCCCAGCATTTT
v_gene: TRBV10-2; j_gene: TRBJ2-5; d_gene: -; abundance: -; CDR3aa: CASSWDLQETQYF; CDR3nt: TGCGCCAGCAGCTGGGACTTACAAGAGACCCAGTACTTC
v_gene: TRBV10-1; j_gene: TRBJ1-1; d_gene: -; abundance: few; CDR3aa: CASSDPKEGNTEAFF; CDR3nt: TGCGCCAGCAGTGACCCTAAGGAGGGGAACACTGAAGCTTTCTTT
v_gene: TRBV7-7; j_gene: TRBJ1-4; d_gene: TRBD1; abundance: -; CDR3aa: CASSSWTGSEKLFF; CDR3nt: TGTGCCAGCAGCTCCTGGACAGGGTCAGAAAAACTATTTTTT
v_gene: TRBV7-2; j_gene: TRBJ2-1; d_gene: -; abundance: -; CDR3aa: CASSTPTRRNEQFF; CDR3nt: TGTGCCAGCAGCACACCCACTAGGAGGAATGAGCAGTTCTTC
v_gene: TRBV5-4; j_gene: TRBJ2-5; d_gene: -; abundance: -; CDR3aa: CASSLGTPRDETQYF; CDR3nt: TGTGCCAGCAGCCTAGGGACCCCCAGGGACGAGACCCAGTACTTC
v_gene: TRBV2; j_gene: TRBJ1-2; d_gene: TRBD1; abundance: -; CDR3aa: CASSTGGAGYGYTF; CDR3nt: TGTGCCAGCAGCACAGGGGGCGCGGGGTATGGCTACACCTTC
v_gene: TRBV4-1; j_gene: TRBJ2-1; d_gene: -; abundance: -; CDR3aa: CASSQAGDEQFF; CDR3nt: TGCGCCAGCAGCCAAGCGGGGGATGAGCAGTTCTTC
v_gene: TRBV20-1; j_gene: TRBJ2-1; d_gene: -; abundance: -; CDR3aa: CSARGDNEQFF; CDR3nt: TGCAGTGCTAGAGGAGATAATGAGCAGTTCTTC
v_gene: TRBV28; j_gene: TRBJ2-1; d_gene: TRBD2; abundance: -; CDR3aa: CASTPGLAGGRYNEQFF; CDR3nt: TGTGCCAGCACCCCGGGACTAGCGGGGGGCCGATACAATGAGCAGTTCTTC
v_gene: TRBV27; j_gene: TRBJ2-1; d_gene: -; abundance: -; CDR3aa: CASSLRPTAIGSYNEQFF; CDR3nt: TGTGCCAGCAGTTTAAGGCCTACAGCGATCGGGTCCTACAATGAGCAGTTCTTC
v_gene: TRBV5-1; j_gene: TRBJ2-3; d_gene: TRBD2; abundance: -; CDR3aa: CASSLSLAGVTDTQYF; CDR3nt: TGCGCCAGCAGCTTGTCTCTAGCGGGGGTCACAGATACGCAGTATTTT
v_gene: TRBV28; j_gene: TRBJ1-2; d_gene: -; abundance: -; CDR3aa: CASSSGRTRYGYTF; CDR3nt: TGTGCCAGCAGTTCCGGACGGACCCGCTATGGCTACACCTTC